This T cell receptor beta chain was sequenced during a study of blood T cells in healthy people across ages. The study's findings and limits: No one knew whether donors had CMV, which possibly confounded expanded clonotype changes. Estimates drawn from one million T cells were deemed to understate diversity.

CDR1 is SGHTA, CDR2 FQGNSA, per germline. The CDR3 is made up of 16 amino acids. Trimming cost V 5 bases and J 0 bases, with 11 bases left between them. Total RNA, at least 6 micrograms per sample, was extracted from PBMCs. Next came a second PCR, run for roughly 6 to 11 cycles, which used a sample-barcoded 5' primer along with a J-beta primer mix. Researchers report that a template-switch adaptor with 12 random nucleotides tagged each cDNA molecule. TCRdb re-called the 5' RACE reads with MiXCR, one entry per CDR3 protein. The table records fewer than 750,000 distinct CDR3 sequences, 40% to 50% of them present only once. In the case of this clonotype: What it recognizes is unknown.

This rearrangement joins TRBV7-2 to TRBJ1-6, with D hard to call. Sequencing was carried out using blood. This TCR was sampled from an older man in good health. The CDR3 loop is CASSPLGRSYNSPLHF. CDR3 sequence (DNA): TGTGCCAGCAGCCCCCTGGGCCGCTCCTATAATTCACCCCTCCACTTT.